This T cell receptor (beta chain) was retrieved from a study of cytomegalovirus exposure and HLA in healthy donors. The J segment lost 4 bases and the V segment lost 0 bases, leaving 4 bases of the junction unmatched. From germline, CDR1 is SGHRS and CDR2 YFSETQ. The CDR3 runs to 15 residues. A multiplex PCR was run with 60 Vbeta primers and 13 Jbeta primers. TCRdb's table, derived via immunoSEQ multiplex PCR, lists solely in-frame clones and lacks some. Here the sample spans about 160,000 clones, more than 60% being singletons. The sequence derives from a male donor in good health and CMV-seronegative. The specimen sequenced was PBMCs. V and J are TRBV5-1 and TRBJ1-5, with 7 bases matching TRBD1. CDR3 region: CASSLEGQKNQPQHF. CDR3 nucleotide sequence: TGCGCCAGCAGCTTGGAGGGACAGAAAAATCAGCCCCAGCATTTT. Complete variable domain (other parts from reference TRBV5-1 and TRBJ1-5): KAGVTQTPRYLIKTRGQQVTLSCSPISGHRSVSWYQQTPGQGLQFLFEYFSETQRNKGNFPGRFSGRQFSNSRSEMNVSTLELGDSALYLCASSLEGQKNQPQHFGDGTRLSIL.